One and the same sample provided the 10 T cell receptor beta chains below, sequenced in a study of shared clonotypes between healthy human individuals. The assay was immunoSEQ multiplex PCR, and TCRdb's table has in-frame clones only and misses some. This table holds roughly 2.5 million clones, approximately 94% found once. The sample consisted of naive CD4+ T cells sorted from blood. Described subset: CD45RA+ positively selected. The receptors derive from a man aged 18 to 35 in good health.

The J gene is TRBJ2-2, the V gene TRBV6-5, with D tentatively TRBD1 (6 bases). Trimming shortened V by 5 bases and J by 7 bases, and 11 bases separated the two germline ends. There are 13 residues in the CDR3. CDR1 is MNHEY, CDR2 SVGAGI, per germline. The CDR3 DNA follows: TGTGCCAGCAGTCCTACAGGGATCGGGGAGCTGTTTTTT. It yields the protein CASSPTGIGELFF.

The rearrangement links TRBV11-3 to TRBJ2-1; D may match TRBD1 or TRBD2 (6 bases each). CDR3 size: 13 residues. V was shortened by 0 bases and J by 8 bases, with 8 bases between the two germline ends. The germline V gene encodes CDR1 SGHNT and CDR2 YENEEA. CDR3 bases: TGTGCCAGCAGCTTAGAGGGGGGCCATGAGCAGTTCTTC. Its translation: CASSLEGGHEQFF.

This chain connects TRBV10-3 to TRBJ2-1; 7 nucleotides agree with TRBD2. V trimming: 1 base; J trimming: 7 bases; junction bases outside the gene matches: 10. This CDR3 region has 16 residues. Germline V lookup: CDR1 ENHRY, CDR2 SYGVKD. The CDR3 DNA reads as TGTGCCATCAGTGAGTTTCGGACTAGTCCCCCAAATGAGCAGTTCTTC. The encoded protein is CAISEFRTSPPNEQFF.

The genes are TRBV5-1 and TRBJ2-5, with 8 bases lining up with TRBD2. Germline V gene lookup returns CDR1 SGHRS and CDR2 YFSETQ. CDR3 length: 15 amino acids. V gave up 0 bases and J gave up 5 bases; unmatched junction bases: 6. The CDR3 sequence is CASSLAASGPETQYF. The CDR3 region has the DNA TGCGCCAGCAGCTTGGCCGCTAGCGGGCCCGAGACCCAGTACTTC.

The genes are TRBV9 and TRBJ2-2; a weak D match, TRBD2 (5 bases). V gave up 0 bases and J gave up 6 bases, with 12 bases separating them. Germline V gene lookup returns CDR1 SGDLS and CDR2 YYNGEE. This CDR3 region has 15 residues. The CDR3 spells CASSVDPSWSGELFF. CDR3 nucleotides: TGTGCCAGCAGCGTAGACCCTAGCTGGTCCGGGGAGCTGTTTTTT.

V gene TRBV11-1 combines with J gene TRBJ2-1, with D uncertain. Germline V lookup: CDR1 SGHAT, CDR2 FQDESV (reference sequence). Trimming cost V 1 base and J 9 bases, with 7 bases left between them. The CDR3 extends over 12 amino acids. The CDR3 nucleotides are TGTGCCAGCAGCTTAGTCAGTGCTGAGCAGTTCTTC. Its translation: CASSLVSAEQFF.

This sequence joins TRBV5-1 and TRBJ1-5, with 12 bases matching TRBD1. After removal of 4 bases from V and 2 bases from J, the junction contained 7 bases not matched to a gene. The CDR3 spans 17 residues. Germline V gene sequence: CDR1 SGHRS, CDR2 YFSETQ. The CDR3: CASSARDRGQGNQPQHF. CDR3 coding DNA: TGCGCCAGCAGCGCCCGGGACAGGGGGCAAGGCAATCAGCCCCAGCATTTT.

The rearrangement links TRBV5-4 to TRBJ1-2; 7 positions match TRBD1. The CDR3 extends over 15 amino acids. V lost 1 base and J lost 2; bases outside the gene matches: 5. Germline lookup yields CDR1 SGHNT and CDR2 YYREEE (reference sequence). DNA of the CDR3: TGTGCCAGCAGCTTGAAAGGGGGCGGAAACTATGGCTACACCTTC. Amino acid sequence: CASSLKGGGNYGYTF.

The chain joins TRBV19 to TRBJ1-5, with TRBD1 identical over 8 bases. Trimming removed 1 base from V and 0 bases from J; junction bases left unmatched: 2. Per germline, CDR1 LNHDA and CDR2 SQIVND (reference sequence). The length of the CDR3 is 16 residues. CDR3 nucleotides: TGTGCCAGTAGTATAGTGGGACAGGTTAGCAATCAGCCCCAGCATTTT. Translated, it gives CASSIVGQVSNQPQHF.

CDR3 DNA sequence: TGCAGCGTTCGTGGGGGGGTAGTATCGTCGGATACGCAGTATTTT. Protein product: CSVRGGVVSSDTQYF. V is TRBV29-1 and J is TRBJ2-3; TRBD2 matches 7 bases. CDR3 length equals 15 residues. Germline-derived CDR1 and CDR2 are SQVTM and ANQGSEA. The junction had 14 bases not matched to a gene; V was cut back by 5 bases and J by 6 bases.